The clone carrying this TCR beta chain appeared once. Using immunoSEQ multiplex PCR, the repertoire was profiled, and TCRdb retains in-frame clones only, with some absent. The sample lists around 9,700 clones, over 70% seen once, with more than 11% in the top ten. Unmatched junction bases numbered 12, after V lost 3 bases and J lost 5 bases. The V gene's germline CDR1 is SGHDT and CDR2 YYEEEE. CDR3 length equals 16 residues. The entry originates in a study of early stage breast cancer tumors. Study-wide background: About eight ER+/PR+/HER2- tumors were invasive ductal; a few were invasive lobular.

This chain links TRBV5-6 with TRBJ1-2; 8 bases agree with TRBD1. Material: breast tumor tissue. This TCR came from a person between 70 and 80 years old with breast cancer. The CDR3 DNA is TGTGCCAGCAGCTCCTCAACCGGGACAGGAATGTATGGCTACACCTTC. The encoded protein is CASSSSTGTGMYGYTF.